These 13 T cell receptor beta chains were all obtained from the same sample, sequenced in a study of T cells in Graves' hyperthyroidism and ophthalmopathy. The TCR beta CDR3 regions underwent amplification using RNA transcripts as the source. The HTBI primer set served for first-round RT-PCR of the TCR CDR3. Using its own MiXCR run on the multiplex PCR reads, TCRdb lists one record per CDR3 protein. This table has over 500,000 distinct CDR3 sequences, around 15% appearing once. Material for sequencing was blood. The receptors derive from a middle-aged woman with Graves' hyperthyroidism.

Comment on this clonotype: This clone may be a read error of a much larger clone one base away. V is TRBV10-3 and J is TRBJ2-1; TRBD1 matches 11 bases. Germline trimming cut 2 bases from V and 7 bases from J; bases unmatched to any gene: 4. From germline, CDR1 is ENHRY and CDR2 SYGVKD. The CDR3 has 15 residues. In DNA form, the CDR3 reads TGTGCCATCAGTGAGCCGGGACAGGGGGAAAATGAGCAGTTCTTC. Its translation: CAISEPGQGENEQFF.

A note on this clonotype: This may be a read error: a much more frequent sequence differs by one nucleotide. This chain joins TRBV29-1 and TRBJ2-5, with D unresolved. Germline V gene lookup returns CDR1 SQVTM and CDR2 ANQGSEA. The CDR3 is made up of 14 amino acids. V lost 5 bases and J 0 bases, leaving 13 bases between the germline ends. The CDR3 nucleotides read TGCAGCGTTCATTGTATAGACAACCAAGAGACCCAGTACTTC. This gives the protein CSVHCIDNQETQYF.

The chain has TRBV30 and TRBJ2-7, with 11 positions matching TRBD2. Germline V gene sequence: CDR1 GTSNPN, CDR2 SVGIG (reference sequence). With V trimmed by 7 bases and J by 5 bases, 4 bases remained unmatched. CDR3 length: 12 residues. DNA for the CDR3: TGTGCCTCTACTAGCGGGAGTAACGAGCAGTACTTC. It translates to CASTSGSNEQYF.

This clonotype has a count of ten or more. The V gene is TRBV7-6, the J gene TRBJ2-7; D gene unclear. Trimming removed 0 bases from V and 0 bases from J, with 15 bases in between. CDR1 SGHVS and CDR2 FNYEAQ come from the germline V gene. CDR3 size: 17 residues. The CDR3 DNA reads as TGTGCCAGCAGCTTAGCGGAACGGGCTCCCCCCTCCTACGAGCAGTACTTC. Protein: CASSLAERAPPSYEQYF.

The rearrangement joins TRBV20-1 to TRBJ2-5, with 12 bases matching TRBD2. This CDR3 is built from 17 residues. The V and J ends lost 1 base and 1 base, in that order; junction bases with no gene match: 7. Germline CDR1 reads DFQATT; CDR2 reads SNEGSKA (reference sequence). CDR3 coding DNA: TGCAGTGCTAGAGGTCTAGCGGGAGGGGGGGGCCAAGAGACCCAGTACTTC. The encoded protein is CSARGLAGGGGQETQYF.

This clonotype was detected a few times. The V gene is TRBV6-1, the J gene TRBJ2-1; D is perhaps TRBD1 (6 bases). The CDR3 sequence is 15 residues long. Germline V gene sequence: CDR1 MNHNS, CDR2 SASEGT. Deletions cut 5 bases from V and 8 bases from J, with 19 bases between. The CDR3 DNA sequence: TGTGCCAGCAGTCTCCGGGACACCACCCGCGATGAGCAGTTCTTC. Protein product: CASSLRDTTRDEQFF.

A few counts support this clonotype. The CDR3 here is CASSLRDMDGYTF. CDR3 DNA sequence: TGCGCCAGCAGCTTGAGGGACATGGATGGCTACACCTTC. V is TRBV5-1 and J is TRBJ1-2, with a weak D call TRBD1 (6 bases). Germline V lookup: CDR1 SGHRS, CDR2 YFSETQ. The CDR3 runs to 13 residues. Trimming cost V 1 base and J 6 bases, with 10 bases left between them.

This clonotype was observed a handful of times. This chain joins TRBV4-2 and TRBJ1-4; D gene unclear. CDR3 size: 17 residues. Looked up from germline, CDR1 is LGHNA and CDR2 is YNFKEQ. With 4 bases removed from V and 0 bases from J, the gap between germline ends came to 15 bases. The DNA of the CDR3 is TGTGCCAGCAGCCCCGCTCTTATCGGATCAACTAATGAAAAACTGTTTTTT. As protein: CASSPALIGSTNEKLFF.

This clonotype was detected many times. This chain connects TRBV18 to TRBJ2-5, with D possibly matching TRBD2 (6 bases). V was cut by 3 bases and J by 2 bases, with 13 bases left in between. This CDR3 has 15 residues. Germline V gives CDR1 KGHSH, CDR2 LQKENI. The CDR3 DNA is TGTGCCAGCTCACCTGGTGTGGGAGGACAAGAGACCCAGTACTTC. Translating gives CASSPGVGGQETQYF.

The V gene is TRBV29-1, the J gene TRBJ2-3, with D tentatively TRBD2 (6 bases). Germline V CDR1 and CDR2: SQVTM, ANQGSEA. The ends were cut back, 7 bases at V and 1 base at J, with 12 bases in the middle. The CDR3 runs to 13 residues. CDR3 nucleotide sequence: TGCAGCGGCACGGGACTCCGCACAGATACGCAGTATTTT. This gives the protein CSGTGLRTDTQYF.

The V and J genes are TRBV9 and TRBJ2-7; D is ambiguous. Germline loops: CDR1 SGDLS, CDR2 YYNGEE. This CDR3 is 12 amino acids long. Trimming removed 5 bases at V and 1 base at J, with 7 bases between. The CDR3 coding sequence is TGTGCCAGCAGAAAGGCATCCTACGAGCAGTACTTC. It specifies CASRKASYEQYF.

Worth noting for this clonotype: Mismatch with germline at one junction end may stem from a read error. V is TRBV4-3 and J is TRBJ2-2, with TRBD2 as a possible D gene (6 bases). Germline-derived CDR1 and CDR2 are LGHNA and YSLEER. The CDR3 is 16 residues long. The CDR3: CASSQETSWNTEELFF. The DNA of the CDR3 is TGCGCCAGCAGCCAAGAAACTAGCTGGAACACCGAGGAGCTGTTTTTT.

This clonotype was observed many times. The rearrangement uses TRBV3-1 and TRBJ1-2; TRBD1 might be the D (6 bases). The CDR3 contains 17 residues. V lost 1 base, J lost 3 bases, and 18 bases lay in between. Germline assignment: CDR1 LGHDT and CDR2 YNNKEL (reference sequence). The CDR3, as DNA: TGTGCCAGCAGCCAAGTACCTGGACAGCCAACCGACTATGGCTACACCTTC. The encoded protein is CASSQVPGQPTDYGYTF.